This section outlines one T cell receptor beta chain sequence together with its context. Antigen specificity is unknown. The data were produced by immunoSEQ multiplex PCR, yet TCRdb's version contains in-frame clones alone and is incomplete. The repertoire holds almost 85,000 clones, with 94% as singletons. V lost 2 bases to trimming and J lost 3 bases, with 14 bases between them. In germline, CDR1 is LGHNA, CDR2 YSLEER. The CDR3 runs to 15 residues. This specimen belongs to a study of OX40 agonist ivuxolimab in advanced cancers. Across the whole study: The patients got ivuxolimab, which is an agonistic anti-OX40 (CD134) antibody. Regarding the study as a whole: Part of the nonresponder group also had normalized T-cell clonal expansion that was low.

Peripheral blood came from all dose cohorts at three timepoints. The sample here was CD4+ or CD8+ T cells sorted from blood, taken in a trial of the OX40 agonist ivuxolimab. This rearrangement joins TRBV4-3 to TRBJ2-7; D gene unclear. This TCR was sampled from an adult with an advanced solid tumor such as melanoma, head and neck, liver or kidney cancer. The CDR3 sequence: CASSQTFLGGYEQYF. DNA for the CDR3: TGCGCCAGCAGCCAAACATTTCTAGGTGGCTACGAGCAGTACTTC.